This TCR beta chain originates from a study of OX40 agonist ivuxolimab in advanced cancers. Study summary: The dose-escalation cohort had hepatocellular carcinoma, melanoma, renal cell or head and neck cancer. Partial responses occurred in three patients (one hepatocellular carcinoma, two cutaneous melanoma). General study results and limits: In the expanded peripheral T cells, antigen specificity was never determined.

CDR3 size: 16 residues. V was trimmed by 0 bases and J by 2 bases, leaving 12 bases between them. Per the germline V gene, CDR1 is MNHEY and CDR2 is SVGAGI. This clone occurred once. The antigen remains undetermined. Data came from immunoSEQ multiplex PCR; TCRdb stores just in-frame clones and leaves some out. The sample has approximately 69,000 clones, 85% seen once; the top ten hold over 4.5%. This specimen consisted of CD4+ or CD8+ T cells sorted from blood, obtained in a trial of the OX40 agonist ivuxolimab. The receptor was derived from an adult with an advanced solid tumor such as melanoma, head and neck, liver or kidney cancer. This chain joins TRBV6-5 and TRBJ2-3; a weak D match, TRBD2 (5 bases). The CDR3 sequence: CASSYSPGITTDTQYF. CDR3 nucleotide sequence: TGTGCCAGCAGTTACTCCCCCGGGATCACCACAGATACGCAGTATTTT.